The rows below give T cell receptor beta chains drawn from one sample of a study of cytomegalovirus exposure and HLA in healthy donors. Some clones are missing from TCRdb's copy, which holds only in-frame ones; the method was immunoSEQ multiplex PCR. The table lists roughly 200,000 clones, 65% to 90% of them singletons, with under 3% in the top ten. Sequencing was done on a sample of PBMCs. The receptors shown here come from a woman between 50 and 59 years old in good health and CMV-seronegative. The CDR3 runs from the conserved cysteine through the conserved F or W. The D gene is left open where the match is weak. Size tells how often a clone was seen (once, few, many) or the class of an expanded clone, and some rows leave it out.

d_call	v_call	j_call	clone_size	cdr3_nt	cdr3_aa
NA	TRBV28	TRBJ2-3	NA	TGTGCCAGCAGGGATTGGACAGAGGCCCTCTCTAGCACAGATACGCAGTATTTT	CASRDWTEALSSTDTQYF
NA	TRBV21-1	TRBJ1-5	many	TGTGCCAGCAGCAAAGTCTTCCCAGGGAGGCATCAGCCCCAGCATTTT	CASSKVFPGRHQPQHF
TRBD1	TRBV5-1	TRBJ2-7	NA	TGCGCCAGCAGCTGGGGAACAGGGGACGAGCAGTACTTC	CASSWGTGDEQYF
NA	TRBV7-2	TRBJ2-7	NA	TGTGCCAGCCGTCTGCTCCGGGAGTCTCCCGAGCAGTACTTC	CASRLLRESPEQYF
TRBD2	TRBV28	TRBJ2-7	NA	TGTGCCAGCAGTGCCCCCGGGACTAGACCTTACGAGCAGTACTTC	CASSAPGTRPYEQYF
TRBD1	TRBV27	TRBJ2-7	once	TGTGCCACCTCGAGGACAGGGGGCTACGAGCAGTACTTC	CATSRTGGYEQYF
TRBD1	TRBV19	TRBJ2-5	few	TGTGCCATTCCAGGACAGGGGGGAGAGACCCAGTACTTC	CAIPGQGGETQYF
NA	TRBV30	TRBJ1-5	NA	TGTGCCTGGAGTTCAGAGGCCGGAATGGGCAATCAGCCCCAGCATTTT	CAWSSEAGMGNQPQHF
TRBD1	TRBV19	TRBJ2-1	NA	TGTGCCAGTAGTCCAATGGGACAGGGTGGCGGGATAGGCTCCTACAATGAGCAGTTCTTC	CASSPMGQGGGIGSYNEQFF
TRBD2	TRBV2	TRBJ2-1	once	TGTGCCAGCAGGGCCCAACCGGGACTAGCAGACAATGAGCAGTTCTTC	CASRAQPGLADNEQFF
TRBD2	TRBV27	TRBJ2-2	NA	TGTGCCAGCAGTCGATGGGGCGGGAGGGCTGGGGCCGGGGAGCTGTTTTTT	CASSRWGGRAGAGELFF
TRBD1	TRBV5-1	TRBJ1-6	NA	TGCGCCAGCAGCTTGGGGACAGGGGGTAATTCACCCCTCCACTTT	CASSLGTGGNSPLHF
NA	TRBV19	TRBJ1-1	NA	TGTGCCAGTCTTCCGGGACTCAAGTTTTTCATGAACACTGAAGCTTTCTTT	CASLPGLKFFMNTEAFF
NA	TRBV28	TRBJ2-7	NA	TGTGCCAGCAGCACAGGGCCCACCTACGAGCAGTACTTC	CASSTGPTYEQYF
TRBD1	TRBV7-7	TRBJ2-5	NA	TGTGCCAGCGGGACAGGGACAGAGACCCAGTACTTC	CASGTGTETQYF
NA	TRBV6-5	TRBJ1-2	NA	TGTGCCAGCAGTTACTCGGTGACGGGTAACTATGGCTACACCTTC	CASSYSVTGNYGYTF
TRBD2	TRBV5-1	TRBJ2-1	NA	TGCGCCAGCAGCTTGGGCGGGAGAAACGATGAGCAGTTCTTC	CASSLGGRNDEQFF
TRBD2	TRBV4-1	TRBJ2-7	NA	TGCGCCAGCAGCCAGCGGGAGCGTTACGAGCAGTACTTC	CASSQRERYEQYF
TRBD1	TRBV6-5	TRBJ1-1	NA	TGTGCCAGCAGTTTGCTTCCGGGACAGGGGAACACTGAAGCTTTCTTT	CASSLLPGQGNTEAFF
NA	TRBV5-6	TRBJ1-2	NA	TGTGCCAGCAGCTTGGCCCAGGATGGCTACACCTTC	CASSLAQDGYTF
NA	TRBV21-1	TRBJ2-5	NA	TGTGCCAGCAGCTCAACAGATCAAGAGACCCAGTACTTC	CASSSTDQETQYF
NA	TRBV7-2	TRBJ1-1	NA	TGTGCCAGCAGCTTAACAGGGTGGGCTTTCTTT	CASSLTGWAFF
NA	TRBV4-3	TRBJ2-2	once	TGCGCCAGCAGCCAAGAAGGTTCGGTGGCCGGGGAGCCGTTTTTT	CASSQEGSVAGEPFF
NA	TRBV5-4	TRBJ2-1	NA	TGTGCCAGCAGCTTGGGACTAGGGCTCTACAATGAGCAGTTCTTC	CASSLGLGLYNEQFF
NA	TRBV30	TRBJ2-1	NA	TGTGCCTGGGCGCGGGACCGGAACAATGAGCAGTTCTTC	CAWARDRNNEQFF
TRBD1	TRBV19	TRBJ1-5	NA	TGTGCCAGTAGGGTTGGACAGGGGGCTTTAGGTCAGCCCCAGCATTTT	CASRVGQGALGQPQHF
TRBD1	TRBV10-3	TRBJ2-1	NA	TGTGCCATCAGCAGCGGTCCCCGGGACAGGCCGTACAATGAGCAGTTCTTC	CAISSGPRDRPYNEQFF
NA	TRBV4-1	TRBJ2-6	NA	TGCGCCAGCAGCCAAGATACTGGGGCCAACGTCCTGACTTTC	CASSQDTGANVLTF
NA	TRBV11-2	TRBJ2-3	NA	TGTGCCAGCAGCTCACTAAGGCAGGGGAGCACAGATACGCAGTATTTT	CASSSLRQGSTDTQYF
NA	TRBV7-2	TRBJ2-7	few	TGTGCCAGCAGGGGGGCGGGGGTGACCTACGAGCAGTACTTC	CASRGAGVTYEQYF
TRBD1	TRBV5-4	TRBJ2-3	NA	TGTGCCAGCACAGGGGGTAGCACAGATACGCAGTATTTT	CASTGGSTDTQYF
NA	TRBV18	TRBJ2-1	NA	TGTGCCAGCTCACCAGCTAGCTTCAATGAGCAGTTCTTC	CASSPASFNEQFF
NA	TRBV19	TRBJ2-7	NA	TGTGCCAGTAGTCCATATTCGGCTAGCGTCGACGAGCAGTACTTC	CASSPYSASVDEQYF
TRBD1	TRBV19	TRBJ2-7	NA	TGTGCCAGTAGTACAGGGGGCGCCCACTACGAGCAGTACTTC	CASSTGGAHYEQYF
NA	TRBV5-8	TRBJ2-1	NA	TGTGCCAGCAGCTTGGCGGGAGCCCACAATGAGCAGTTCTTC	CASSLAGAHNEQFF
NA	TRBV19	TRBJ2-3	once	TGTGCCAGTAGACAGGGCACAGATACGCAGTATTTT	CASRQGTDTQYF
TRBD1	TRBV7-3	TRBJ2-1	NA	TGTGCCAGCGGGGGGACAGGGGGCGACCTCAATGAGCAGTTCTTC	CASGGTGGDLNEQFF
NA	TRBV9	TRBJ2-1	NA	TGTGCCAGCAGCGTCAGTCCCGCATCAGGGAATGAGCAGTTCTTC	CASSVSPASGNEQFF
NA	TRBV30	TRBJ1-1	NA	TGTGCCTGGAAAAGAAGTATCGGCACTGAAGCTTTCTTT	CAWKRSIGTEAFF
NA	TRBV2	TRBJ2-7	NA	TGTGCCAGCAGTTTCAGCTACGAGCAGTACTTC	CASSFSYEQYF
TRBD1	TRBV5-5	TRBJ1-2	NA	TGTGCCAGCAGCACTGGACAGGCGTGGTATGGCTACACCTTC	CASSTGQAWYGYTF
TRBD2	TRBV5-4	TRBJ2-7	NA	TGTGCCAGCAGCTTGGCGGGGACTAGCGGTGACGAGCAGTACTTC	CASSLAGTSGDEQYF
NA	TRBV14	TRBJ2-2	NA	TGTGCCAGCAGCGGACAGTACACCGGGGAGCTGTTTTTT	CASSGQYTGELFF
TRBD2	TRBV28	TRBJ2-7	NA	TGTGCCACTCAGCCCACGGGACTAGCGGGACGGCGCGAGCAGTACTTC	CATQPTGLAGRREQYF
NA	TRBV9	TRBJ2-1	NA	TGTGCCAGCAGCCCCTACGCGGGATCTTACAATGAGCAGTTCTTC	CASSPYAGSYNEQFF
TRBD1	TRBV18	TRBJ1-5	NA	TGTGCCAGCTCACCAAGACAGGGCGGGACTAGGGATCAGCCCCAGCATTTT	CASSPRQGGTRDQPQHF
TRBD2	TRBV9	TRBJ2-7	NA	TGTGCCAGCAGCCCCGGGGGTAGCGGGCCATACGAGCAGTACTTC	CASSPGGSGPYEQYF
NA	TRBV5-1	TRBJ2-7	NA	TGCGCCAGCACCCTCGGCGGATCCTACGAGCAGTACTTC	CASTLGGSYEQYF